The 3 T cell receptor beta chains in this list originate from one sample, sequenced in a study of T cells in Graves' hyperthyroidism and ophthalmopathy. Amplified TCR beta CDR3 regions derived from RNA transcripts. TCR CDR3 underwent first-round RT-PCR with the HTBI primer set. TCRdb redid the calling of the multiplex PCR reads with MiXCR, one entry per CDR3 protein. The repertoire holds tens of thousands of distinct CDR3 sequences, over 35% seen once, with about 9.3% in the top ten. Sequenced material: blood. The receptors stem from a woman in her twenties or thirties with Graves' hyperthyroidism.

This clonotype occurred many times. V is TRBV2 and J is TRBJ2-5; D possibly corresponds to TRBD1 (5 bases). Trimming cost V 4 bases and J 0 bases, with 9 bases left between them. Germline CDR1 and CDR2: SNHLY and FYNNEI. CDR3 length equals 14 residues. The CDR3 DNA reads TGTGCCAGCAGTGTATCAGGGCACCAAGAGACCCAGTACTTC. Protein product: CASSVSGHQETQYF.

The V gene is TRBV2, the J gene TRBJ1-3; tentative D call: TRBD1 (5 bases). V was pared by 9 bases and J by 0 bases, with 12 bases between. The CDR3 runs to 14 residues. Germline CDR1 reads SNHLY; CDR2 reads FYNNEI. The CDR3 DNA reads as TGTGCCAGTTCTGACAGCCGCTCTGGAAACACCATATATTTT. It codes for CASSDSRSGNTIYF.

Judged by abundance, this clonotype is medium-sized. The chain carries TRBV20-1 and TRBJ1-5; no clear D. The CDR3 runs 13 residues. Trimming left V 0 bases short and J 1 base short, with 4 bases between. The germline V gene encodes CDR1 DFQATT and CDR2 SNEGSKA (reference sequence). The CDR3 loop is CSARDKSNQPQHF. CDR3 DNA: TGCAGTGCTAGAGATAAAAGCAATCAGCCCCAGCATTTT.